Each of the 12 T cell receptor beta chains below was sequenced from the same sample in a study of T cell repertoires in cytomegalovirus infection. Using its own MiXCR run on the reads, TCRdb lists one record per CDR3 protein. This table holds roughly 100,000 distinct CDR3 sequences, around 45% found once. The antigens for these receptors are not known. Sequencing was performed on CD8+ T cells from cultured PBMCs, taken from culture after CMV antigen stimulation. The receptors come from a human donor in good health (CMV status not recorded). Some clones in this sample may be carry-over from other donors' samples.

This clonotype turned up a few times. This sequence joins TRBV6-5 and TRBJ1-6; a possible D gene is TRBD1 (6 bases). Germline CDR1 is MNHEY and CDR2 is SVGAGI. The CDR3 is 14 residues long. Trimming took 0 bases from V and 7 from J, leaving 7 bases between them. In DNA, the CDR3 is TGTGCCAGCAGTTACTCTCAGGGGAATTCACCCCTCCACTTT. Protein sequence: CASSYSQGNSPLHF.

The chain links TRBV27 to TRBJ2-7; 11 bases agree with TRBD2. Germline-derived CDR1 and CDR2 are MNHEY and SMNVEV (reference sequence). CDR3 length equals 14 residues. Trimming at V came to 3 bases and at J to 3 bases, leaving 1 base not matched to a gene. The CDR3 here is CASSFGTSGYEQYF. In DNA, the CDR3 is TGTGCCAGCAGTTTCGGGACTAGCGGCTACGAGCAGTACTTC.

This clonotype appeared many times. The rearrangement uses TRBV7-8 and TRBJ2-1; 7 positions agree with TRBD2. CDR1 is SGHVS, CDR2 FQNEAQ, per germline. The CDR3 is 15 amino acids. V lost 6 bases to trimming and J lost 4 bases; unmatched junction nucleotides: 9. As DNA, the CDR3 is TGTGCCAGCAGTACTAGGCGGGGGATTTACAATGAGCAGTTCTTC. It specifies CASSTRRGIYNEQFF.

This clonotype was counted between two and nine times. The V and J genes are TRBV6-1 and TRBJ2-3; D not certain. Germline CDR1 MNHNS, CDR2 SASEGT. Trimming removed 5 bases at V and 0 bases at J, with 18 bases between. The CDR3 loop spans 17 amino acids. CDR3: CASSTPHAGLSTDTQYF. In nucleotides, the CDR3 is TGTGCCAGCAGTACTCCCCACGCAGGCCTAAGCACAGATACGCAGTATTTT.

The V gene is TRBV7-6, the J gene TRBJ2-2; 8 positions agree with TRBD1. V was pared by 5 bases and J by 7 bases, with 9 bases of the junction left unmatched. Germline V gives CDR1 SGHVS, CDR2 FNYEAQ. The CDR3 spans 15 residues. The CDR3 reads CASSPKDRADGELFF. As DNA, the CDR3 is TGTGCCAGCAGCCCGAAGGACAGGGCGGACGGGGAGCTGTTTTTT. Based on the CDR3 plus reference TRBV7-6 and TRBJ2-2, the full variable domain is GAGVSQSPRYKVTKRGQDVALRCDPISGHVSLYWYRQALGQGPEFLTYFNYEAQQDKSGLPNDRFSAERPEGSISTLTIQRTEQRDSAMYRCASSPKDRADGELFFGEGSRLTVL.

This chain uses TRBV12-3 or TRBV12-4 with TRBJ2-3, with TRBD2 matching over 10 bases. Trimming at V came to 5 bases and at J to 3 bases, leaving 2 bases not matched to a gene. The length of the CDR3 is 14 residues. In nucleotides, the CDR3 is TGTGCCAGCAGTGGACTAGCGGTTACAGATACGCAGTATTTT. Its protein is CASSGLAVTDTQYF.

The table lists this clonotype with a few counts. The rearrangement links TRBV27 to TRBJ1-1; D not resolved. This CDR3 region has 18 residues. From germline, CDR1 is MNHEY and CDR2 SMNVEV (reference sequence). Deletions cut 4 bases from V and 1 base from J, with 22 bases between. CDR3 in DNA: TGTGCCAGCAGTTCCCAAATCATCACAGACGGACCGAACACTGAAGCTTTCTTT. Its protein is CASSSQIITDGPNTEAFF.

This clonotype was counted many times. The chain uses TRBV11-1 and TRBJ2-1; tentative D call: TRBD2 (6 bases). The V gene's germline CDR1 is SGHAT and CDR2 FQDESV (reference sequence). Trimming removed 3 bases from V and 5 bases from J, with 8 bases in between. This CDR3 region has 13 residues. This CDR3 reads CASSLGLDNEQFF. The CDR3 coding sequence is TGTGCCAGCAGCTTGGGACTGGACAATGAGCAGTTCTTC.

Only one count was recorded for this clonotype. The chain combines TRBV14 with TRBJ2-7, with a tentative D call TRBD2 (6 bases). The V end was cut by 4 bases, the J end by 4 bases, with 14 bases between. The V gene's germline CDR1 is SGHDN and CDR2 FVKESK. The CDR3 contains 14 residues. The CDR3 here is CASSLSGAVYEQYF. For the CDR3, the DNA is TGTGCCAGCAGCCTTAGCGGCGCCGTATACGAGCAGTACTTC. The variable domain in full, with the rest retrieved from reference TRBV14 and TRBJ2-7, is EAGVTQFPSHSVIEKGQTVTLRCDPISGHDNLYWYRRVMGKEIKFLLHFVKESKQDESGMPNNRFLAERTGGTYSTLKVQPAELEDSGVYFCASSLSGAVYEQYFGPGTRLTVT.

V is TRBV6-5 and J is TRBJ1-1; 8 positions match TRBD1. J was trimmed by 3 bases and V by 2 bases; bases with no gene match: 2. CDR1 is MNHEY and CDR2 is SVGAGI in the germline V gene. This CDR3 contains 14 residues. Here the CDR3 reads CASSYPGGYTEAFF. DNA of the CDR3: TGTGCCAGCAGTTACCCAGGGGGCTACACTGAAGCTTTCTTT.

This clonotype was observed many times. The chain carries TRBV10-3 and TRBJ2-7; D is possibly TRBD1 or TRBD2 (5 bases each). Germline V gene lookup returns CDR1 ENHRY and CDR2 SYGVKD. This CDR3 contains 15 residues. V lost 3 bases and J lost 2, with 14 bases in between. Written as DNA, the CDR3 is TGTGCCATCAGTGAATTTTCGGGACCCACCTACGAGCAGTACTTC. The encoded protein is CAISEFSGPTYEQYF.

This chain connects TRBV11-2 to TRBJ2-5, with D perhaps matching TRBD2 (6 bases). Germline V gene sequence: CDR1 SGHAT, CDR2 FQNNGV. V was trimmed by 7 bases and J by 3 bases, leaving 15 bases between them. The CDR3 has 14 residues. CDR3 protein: CASNWGGLEETQYF. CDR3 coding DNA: TGTGCCAGCAACTGGGGAGGACTTGAAGAGACCCAGTACTTC.